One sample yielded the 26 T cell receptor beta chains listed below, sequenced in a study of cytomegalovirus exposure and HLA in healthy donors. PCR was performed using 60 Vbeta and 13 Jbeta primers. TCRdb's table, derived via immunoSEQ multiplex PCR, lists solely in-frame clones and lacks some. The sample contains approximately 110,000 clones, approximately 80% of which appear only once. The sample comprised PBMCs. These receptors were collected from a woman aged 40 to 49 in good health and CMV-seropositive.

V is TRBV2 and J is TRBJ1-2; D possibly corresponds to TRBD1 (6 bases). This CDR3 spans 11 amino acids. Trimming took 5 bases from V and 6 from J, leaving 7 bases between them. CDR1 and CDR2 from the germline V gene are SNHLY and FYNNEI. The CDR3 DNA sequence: TGTGCCAGCAGTTGGACAGATGGCTACACCTTC. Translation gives CASSWTDGYTF.

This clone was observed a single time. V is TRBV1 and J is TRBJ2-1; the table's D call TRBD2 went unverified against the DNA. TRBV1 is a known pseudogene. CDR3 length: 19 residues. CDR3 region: CTSSQDRVIAPSSYNEQFF. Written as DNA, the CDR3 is TGCACCAGCAGCCAAGATCGAGTAATCGCGCCGAGCTCCTACAATGAGCAGTTCTTC.

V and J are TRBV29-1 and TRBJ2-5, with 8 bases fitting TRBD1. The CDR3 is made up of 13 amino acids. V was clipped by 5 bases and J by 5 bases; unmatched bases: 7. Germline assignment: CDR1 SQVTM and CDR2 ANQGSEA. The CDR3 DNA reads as TGCAGCGTTTATGACAGGGGCGGGGAGACCCAGTACTTC. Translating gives CSVYDRGGETQYF.

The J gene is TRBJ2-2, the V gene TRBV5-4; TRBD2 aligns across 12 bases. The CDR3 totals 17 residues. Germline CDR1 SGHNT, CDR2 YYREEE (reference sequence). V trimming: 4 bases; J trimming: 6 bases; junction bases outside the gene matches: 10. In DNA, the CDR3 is TGTGCCAGCAGCCCCTGGACTAGCGGGATTTGGTCCGGGGAGCTGTTTTTT. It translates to CASSPWTSGIWSGELFF.

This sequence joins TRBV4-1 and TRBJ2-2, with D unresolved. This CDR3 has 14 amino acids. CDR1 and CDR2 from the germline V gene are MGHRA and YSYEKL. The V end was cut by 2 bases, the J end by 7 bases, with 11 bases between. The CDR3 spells CASSQLRGGGELFF. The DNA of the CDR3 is TGCGCCAGCAGCCAACTTAGAGGTGGCGGGGAGCTGTTTTTT.

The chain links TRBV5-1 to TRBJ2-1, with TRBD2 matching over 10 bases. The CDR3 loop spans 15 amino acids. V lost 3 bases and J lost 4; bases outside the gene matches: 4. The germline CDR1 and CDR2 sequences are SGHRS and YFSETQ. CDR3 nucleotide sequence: TGCGCCAGCAGCTACGGGACTAGCGATTACAATGAGCAGTTCTTC. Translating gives CASSYGTSDYNEQFF.

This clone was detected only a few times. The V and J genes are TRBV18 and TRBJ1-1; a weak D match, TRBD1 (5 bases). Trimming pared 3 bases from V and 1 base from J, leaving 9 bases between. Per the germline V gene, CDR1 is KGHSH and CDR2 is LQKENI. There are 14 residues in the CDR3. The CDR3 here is CASSPQGQNTEAFF. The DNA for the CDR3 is TGTGCCAGCTCACCCCAGGGTCAGAACACTGAAGCTTTCTTT.

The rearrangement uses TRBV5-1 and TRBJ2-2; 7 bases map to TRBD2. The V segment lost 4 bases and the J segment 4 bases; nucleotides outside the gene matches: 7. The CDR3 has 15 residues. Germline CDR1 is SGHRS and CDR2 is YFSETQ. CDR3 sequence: CASSPSGVGTGELFF. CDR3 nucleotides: TGCGCCAGCAGCCCGAGCGGGGTTGGCACCGGGGAGCTGTTTTTT.

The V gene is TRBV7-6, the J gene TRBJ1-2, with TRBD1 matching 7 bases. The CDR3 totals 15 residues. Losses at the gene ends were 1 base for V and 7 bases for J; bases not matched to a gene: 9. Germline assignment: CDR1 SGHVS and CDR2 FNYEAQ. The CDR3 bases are TGTGCCAGCAGCTTAGAATATGAGGGGGCTGGTGGCTACACCTTC. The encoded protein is CASSLEYEGAGGYTF.

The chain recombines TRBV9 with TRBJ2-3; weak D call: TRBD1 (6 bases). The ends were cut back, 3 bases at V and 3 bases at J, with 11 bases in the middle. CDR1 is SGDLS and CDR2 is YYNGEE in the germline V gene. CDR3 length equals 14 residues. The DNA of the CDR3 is TGTGCCAGCAGCGCCTTACAGGGAACAGATACGCAGTATTTT. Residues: CASSALQGTDTQYF.

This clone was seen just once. For the CDR3, the DNA is TGTGCCAGCAGTGAAGGGCAGTATGGCTACACCTTC. It encodes CASSEGQYGYTF. This sequence joins TRBV6-1 and TRBJ1-2; the D is unclear. Germline loops: CDR1 MNHNS, CDR2 SASEGT. Trimming cost V 1 base and J 5 bases, with 5 bases left between them. The CDR3 has 12 residues.

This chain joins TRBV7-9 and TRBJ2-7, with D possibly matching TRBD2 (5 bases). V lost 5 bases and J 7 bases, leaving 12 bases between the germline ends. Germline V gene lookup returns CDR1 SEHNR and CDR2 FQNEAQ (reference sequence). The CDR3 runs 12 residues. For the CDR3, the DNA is TGTGCCAGCAGCCCCGGGCCGGGGGAGCAGTACTTC. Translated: CASSPGPGEQYF.

In DNA, the CDR3 is TGTGCCAGCAGTGTTGAGGACAGGGGGCACACTAATGAAAAACTGTTTTTT. It specifies CASSVEDRGHTNEKLFF. The genes are TRBV2 and TRBJ1-4, with 11 positions matching TRBD1. Trimming took 4 bases from V and 2 from J; bases not matched to a gene: 6. The CDR3 has 17 amino acids. The germline CDR1 and CDR2 sequences are SNHLY and FYNNEI. Together with reference TRBV2 and TRBJ1-4, the CDR3 gives the full variable domain: EPEVTQTPSHQVTQMGQEVILRCVPISNHLYFYWYRQILGQKVEFLVSFYNNEISEKSEIFDDQFSVERPDGSNFTLKIRSTKLEDSAMYFCASSVEDRGHTNEKLFFGSGTQLSVL.

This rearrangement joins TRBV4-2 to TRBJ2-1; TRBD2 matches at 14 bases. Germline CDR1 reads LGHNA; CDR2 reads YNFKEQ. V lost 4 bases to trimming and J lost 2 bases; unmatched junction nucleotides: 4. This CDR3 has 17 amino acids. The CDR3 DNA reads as TGTGCCAGCAGCCCTAGACTAGCGGGAGGGACCTACAATGAGCAGTTCTTC. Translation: CASSPRLAGGTYNEQFF.

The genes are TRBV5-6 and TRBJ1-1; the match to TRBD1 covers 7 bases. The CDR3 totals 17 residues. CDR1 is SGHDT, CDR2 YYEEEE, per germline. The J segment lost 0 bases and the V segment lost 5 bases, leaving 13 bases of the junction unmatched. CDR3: CASRLDRAVGLNTEAFF. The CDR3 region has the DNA TGTGCCAGCAGACTAGACAGGGCTGTGGGTCTGAACACTGAAGCTTTCTTT. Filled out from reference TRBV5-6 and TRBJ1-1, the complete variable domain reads DAGVTQSPTHLIKTRGQQVTLRCSPKSGHDTVSWYQQALGQGPQFIFQYYEEEERQRGNFPDRFSGHQFPNYSSELNVNALLLGDSALYLCASRLDRAVGLNTEAFFGQGTRLTVV.

This chain's CDR3 is CASSLAGPETQYF. For the CDR3, the DNA is TGTGCCAGCAGCTTAGCAGGGCCCGAGACCCAGTACTTC. The rearrangement joins TRBV13 to TRBJ2-5; TRBD1 might be the D (5 bases). Germline CDR1 reads PRHDT; CDR2 reads FYEKMQ (reference sequence). CDR3 size: 13 residues. V was pared by 1 base and J by 5 bases, with 8 bases between.

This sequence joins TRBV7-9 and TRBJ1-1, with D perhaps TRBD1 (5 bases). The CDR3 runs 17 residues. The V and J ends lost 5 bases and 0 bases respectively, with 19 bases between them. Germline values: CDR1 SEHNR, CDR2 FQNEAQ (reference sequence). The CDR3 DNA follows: TGTGCCAGCAGCGCCCGACGGGGGAAACCAATGAACACTGAAGCTTTCTTT. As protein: CASSARRGKPMNTEAFF. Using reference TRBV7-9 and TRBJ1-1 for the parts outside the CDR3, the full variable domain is DTGVSQNPRHKITKRGQNVTFRCDPISEHNRLYWYRQTLGQGPEFLTYFQNEAQLEKSRLLSDRFSAERPKGSFSTLEIQRTEQGDSAMYLCASSARRGKPMNTEAFFGQGTRLTVV.

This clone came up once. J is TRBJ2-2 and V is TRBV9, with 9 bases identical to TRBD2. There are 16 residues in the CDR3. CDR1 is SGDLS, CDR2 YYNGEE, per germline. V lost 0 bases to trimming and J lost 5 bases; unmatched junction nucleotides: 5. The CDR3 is CASSVALSGGTGELFF. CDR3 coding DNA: TGTGCCAGCAGCGTAGCTTTAAGCGGGGGGACCGGGGAGCTGTTTTTT.

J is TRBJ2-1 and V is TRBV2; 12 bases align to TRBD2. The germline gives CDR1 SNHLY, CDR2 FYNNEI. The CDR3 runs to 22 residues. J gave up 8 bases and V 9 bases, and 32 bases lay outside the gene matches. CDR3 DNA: TGTGCCAGGCGTGCGGACAGGGTAGCGGCTAGCGGGAGGGCCACTCTAGGTTATGAGCAGTTCTTC. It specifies CARRADRVAASGRATLGYEQFF.

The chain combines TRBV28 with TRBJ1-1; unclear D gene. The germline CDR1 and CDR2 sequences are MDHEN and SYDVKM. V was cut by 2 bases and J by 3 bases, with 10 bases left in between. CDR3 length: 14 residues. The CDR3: CASSLVGGDTEAFF. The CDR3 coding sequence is TGTGCCAGCAGTTTAGTTGGCGGGGACACTGAAGCTTTCTTT.

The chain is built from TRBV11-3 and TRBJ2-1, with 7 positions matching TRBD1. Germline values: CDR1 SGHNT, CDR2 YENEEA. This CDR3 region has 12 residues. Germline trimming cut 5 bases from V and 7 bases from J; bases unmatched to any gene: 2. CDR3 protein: CASSMTGNEQFF. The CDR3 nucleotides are TGTGCCAGCAGCATGACAGGGAATGAGCAGTTCTTC.

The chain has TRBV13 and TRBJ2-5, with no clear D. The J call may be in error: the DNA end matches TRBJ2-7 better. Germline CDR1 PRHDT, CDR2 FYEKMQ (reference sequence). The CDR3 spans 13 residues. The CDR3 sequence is CASSLNGPREQYF. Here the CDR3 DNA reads TGTGCCAGCAGCTTAAATGGGCCCCGCGAGCAGTACTTC.

The DNA of the CDR3 is TGCGCCAGCAGCCGTCTAGCCGGCCCAAGCACAGATACGCAGTATTTT. Residues: CASSRLAGPSTDTQYF. The V gene is TRBV5-1, the J gene TRBJ2-3; weak D call: TRBD2 (5 bases). Trimming shortened V by 4 bases and J by 0 bases, and 15 bases separated the two germline ends. The CDR3 has 16 residues. Germline values: CDR1 SGHRS, CDR2 YFSETQ.

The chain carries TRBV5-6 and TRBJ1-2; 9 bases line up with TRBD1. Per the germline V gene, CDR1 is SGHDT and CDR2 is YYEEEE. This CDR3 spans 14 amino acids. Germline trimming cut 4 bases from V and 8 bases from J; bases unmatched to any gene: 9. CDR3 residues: CASSRGQGGVGYTF. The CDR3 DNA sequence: TGTGCCAGCAGCCGGGGACAGGGCGGCGTCGGCTACACCTTC.

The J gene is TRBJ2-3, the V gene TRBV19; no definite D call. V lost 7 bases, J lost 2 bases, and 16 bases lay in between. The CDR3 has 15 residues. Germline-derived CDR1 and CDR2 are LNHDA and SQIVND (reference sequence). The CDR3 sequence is CASTPEPRSTDTQYF. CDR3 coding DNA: TGTGCCAGTACCCCGGAGCCACGGTCCACAGATACGCAGTATTTT.

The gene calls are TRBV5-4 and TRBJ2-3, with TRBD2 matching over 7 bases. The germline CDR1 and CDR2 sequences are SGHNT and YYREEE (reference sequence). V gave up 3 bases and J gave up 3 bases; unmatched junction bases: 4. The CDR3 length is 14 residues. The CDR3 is CASSSQRETDTQYF. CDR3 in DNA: TGTGCCAGCAGCTCCCAGCGGGAAACAGATACGCAGTATTTT.